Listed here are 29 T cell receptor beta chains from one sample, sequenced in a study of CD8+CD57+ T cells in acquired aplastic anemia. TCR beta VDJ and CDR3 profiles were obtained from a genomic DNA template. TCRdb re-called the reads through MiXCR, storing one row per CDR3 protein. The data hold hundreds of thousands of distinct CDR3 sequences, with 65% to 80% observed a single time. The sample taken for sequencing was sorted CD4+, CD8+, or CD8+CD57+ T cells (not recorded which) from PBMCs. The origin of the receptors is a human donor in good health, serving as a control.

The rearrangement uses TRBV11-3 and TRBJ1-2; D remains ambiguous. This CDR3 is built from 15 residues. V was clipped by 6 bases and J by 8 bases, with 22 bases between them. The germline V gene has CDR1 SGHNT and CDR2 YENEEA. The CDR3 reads CASSFSNRSGRGYTF. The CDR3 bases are TGTGCCAGCAGTTTTTCAAATCGAAGCGGGCGCGGCTACACCTTC. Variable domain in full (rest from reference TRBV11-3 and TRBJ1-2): EAGVVQSPRYKIIEKKQPVAFWCNPISGHNTLYWYLQNLGQGPELLIRYENEEAVDDSQLPKDRFSAERLKGVDSTLKIQPAELGDSAVYLCASSFSNRSGRGYTFGSGTRLTVV.

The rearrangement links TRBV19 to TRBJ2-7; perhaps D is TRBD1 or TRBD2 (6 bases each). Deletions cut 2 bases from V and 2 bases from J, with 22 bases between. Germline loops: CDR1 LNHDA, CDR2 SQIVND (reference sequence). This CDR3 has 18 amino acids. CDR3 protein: CASSIKGGARGGPYEQYF. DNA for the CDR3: TGTGCCAGTAGTATAAAAGGAGGTGCCAGGGGAGGCCCCTACGAGCAGTACTTC.

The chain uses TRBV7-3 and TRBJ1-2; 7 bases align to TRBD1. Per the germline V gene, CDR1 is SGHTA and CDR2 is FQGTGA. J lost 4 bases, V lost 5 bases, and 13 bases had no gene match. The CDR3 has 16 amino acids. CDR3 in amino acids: CASSREVGQQTYGYTF. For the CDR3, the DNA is TGTGCCAGCAGCAGAGAAGTGGGACAGCAAACCTATGGCTACACCTTC.

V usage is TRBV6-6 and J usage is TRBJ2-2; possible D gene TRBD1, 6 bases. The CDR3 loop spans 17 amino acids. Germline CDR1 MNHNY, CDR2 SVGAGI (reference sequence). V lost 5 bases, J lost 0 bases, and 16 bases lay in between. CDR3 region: CASSGATGPTNTGELFF. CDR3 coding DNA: TGTGCCAGCAGTGGGGCGACAGGCCCGACGAACACCGGGGAGCTGTTTTTT.

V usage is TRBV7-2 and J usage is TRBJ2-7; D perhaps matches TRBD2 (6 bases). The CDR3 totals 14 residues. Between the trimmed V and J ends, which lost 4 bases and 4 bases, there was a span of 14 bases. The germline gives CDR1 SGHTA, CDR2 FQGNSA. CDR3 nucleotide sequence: TGTGCCAGCAGCTGGGACCCGGGGGATTACGAGCAGTACTTC. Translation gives CASSWDPGDYEQYF.

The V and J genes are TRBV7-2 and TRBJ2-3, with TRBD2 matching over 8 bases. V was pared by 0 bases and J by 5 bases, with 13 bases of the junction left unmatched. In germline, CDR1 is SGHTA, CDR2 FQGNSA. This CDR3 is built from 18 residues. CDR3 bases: TGTGCCAGCAGCTTAGCTCGGAACACCGGGGGGGCAATAGATACGCAGTATTTT. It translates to CASSLARNTGGAIDTQYF.

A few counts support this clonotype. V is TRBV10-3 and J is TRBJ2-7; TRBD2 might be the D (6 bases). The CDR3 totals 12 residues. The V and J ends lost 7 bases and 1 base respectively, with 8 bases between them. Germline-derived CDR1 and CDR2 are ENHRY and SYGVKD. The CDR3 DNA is TGTGCCATCATGGGGGGTTCCTACGAGCAGTACTTC. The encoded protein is CAIMGGSYEQYF.

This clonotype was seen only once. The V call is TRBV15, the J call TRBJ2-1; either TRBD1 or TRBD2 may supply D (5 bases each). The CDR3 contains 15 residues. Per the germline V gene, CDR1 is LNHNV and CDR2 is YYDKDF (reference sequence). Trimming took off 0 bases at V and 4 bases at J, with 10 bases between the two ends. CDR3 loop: CATSRDRGVYNEQFF. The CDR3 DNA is TGTGCCACCAGCAGAGATCGAGGGGTTTACAATGAGCAGTTCTTC.

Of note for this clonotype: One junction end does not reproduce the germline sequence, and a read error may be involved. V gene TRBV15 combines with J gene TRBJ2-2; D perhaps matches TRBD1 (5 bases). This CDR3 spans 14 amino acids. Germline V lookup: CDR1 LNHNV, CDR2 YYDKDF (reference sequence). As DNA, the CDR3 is TGTGCCACCAGCAGGACCAGGGAAGATGCGGAGCTGTATTTT. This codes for CATSRTREDAELYF.

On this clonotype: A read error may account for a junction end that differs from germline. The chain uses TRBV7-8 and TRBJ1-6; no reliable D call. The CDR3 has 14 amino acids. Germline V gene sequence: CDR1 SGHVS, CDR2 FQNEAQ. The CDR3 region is CASSQVIRNSPPHF. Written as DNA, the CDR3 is TGCGCCAGCAGCCAAGTTATTAGGAATTCCCCCCCCCACTTT.

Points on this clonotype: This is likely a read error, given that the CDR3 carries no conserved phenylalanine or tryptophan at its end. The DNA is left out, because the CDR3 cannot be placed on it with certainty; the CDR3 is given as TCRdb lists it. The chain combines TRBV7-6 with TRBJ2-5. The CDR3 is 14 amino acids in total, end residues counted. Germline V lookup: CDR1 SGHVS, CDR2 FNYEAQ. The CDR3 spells CASSPYKGTGYGYI.

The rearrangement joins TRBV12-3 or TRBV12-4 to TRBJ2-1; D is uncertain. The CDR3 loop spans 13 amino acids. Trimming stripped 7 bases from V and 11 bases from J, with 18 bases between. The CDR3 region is CASTPGTLGQQFF. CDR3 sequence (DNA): TGTGCCAGCACACCTGGCACCCTAGGGCAGCAGTTCTTC.

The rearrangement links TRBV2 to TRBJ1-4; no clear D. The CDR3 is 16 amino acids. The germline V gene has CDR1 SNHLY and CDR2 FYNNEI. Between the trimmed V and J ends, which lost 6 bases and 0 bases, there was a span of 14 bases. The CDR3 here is CASRPEGSATNEKLFF. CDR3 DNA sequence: TGTGCCAGCAGGCCAGAAGGAAGTGCAACTAATGAAAAACTGTTTTTT.

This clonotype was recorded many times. The CDR3, as DNA: TGTGCCAGCAGTTCAACCCCAAGGTCGGGGGCGTACGAGCAGTACTTC. Translation gives CASSSTPRSGAYEQYF. The chain carries TRBV28 and TRBJ2-7, with D perhaps given as TRBD1 or TRBD2 (6 bases each). The CDR3 extends over 16 amino acids. V was cut by 4 bases and J by 4 bases, with 20 bases left in between. Germline lookup yields CDR1 MDHEN and CDR2 SYDVKM. The complete variable domain, with remaining parts taken from reference TRBV28 and TRBJ2-7, reads DVKVTQSSRYLVKRTGEKVFLECVQDMDHENMFWYRQDPGLGLRLIYFSYDVKMKEKGDIPEGYSVSREKKERFSLILESASTNQTSMYLCASSSTPRSGAYEQYFGPGTRLTVT.

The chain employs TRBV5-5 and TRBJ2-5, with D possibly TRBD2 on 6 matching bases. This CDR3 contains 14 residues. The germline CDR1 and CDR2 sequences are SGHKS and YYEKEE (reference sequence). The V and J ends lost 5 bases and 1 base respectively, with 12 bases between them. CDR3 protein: CASRRVGGQETQYF. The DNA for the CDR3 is TGTGCCAGCAGGCGCGTGGGAGGCCAAGAGACCCAGTACTTC. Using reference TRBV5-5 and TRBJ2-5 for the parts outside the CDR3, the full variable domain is DAGVTQSPTHLIKTRGQQVTLRCSPISGHKSVSWYQQVLGQGPQFIFQYYEKEERGRGNFPDRFSARQFPNYSSELNVNALLLGDSALYLCASRRVGGQETQYFGPGTRLLVL.

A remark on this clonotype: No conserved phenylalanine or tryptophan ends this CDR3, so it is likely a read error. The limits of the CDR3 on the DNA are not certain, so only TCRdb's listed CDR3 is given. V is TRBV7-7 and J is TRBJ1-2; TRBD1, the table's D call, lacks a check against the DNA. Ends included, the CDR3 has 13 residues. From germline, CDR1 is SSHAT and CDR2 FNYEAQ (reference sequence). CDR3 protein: CASSVTRTGGDTH.

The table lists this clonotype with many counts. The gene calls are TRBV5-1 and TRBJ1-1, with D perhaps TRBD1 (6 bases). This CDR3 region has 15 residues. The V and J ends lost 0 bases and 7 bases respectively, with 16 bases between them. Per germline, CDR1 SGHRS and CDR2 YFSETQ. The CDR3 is CASSLGPLGGIEAFF. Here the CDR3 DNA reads TGCGCCAGCAGCTTGGGGCCCCTAGGGGGGATTGAAGCTTTCTTT.

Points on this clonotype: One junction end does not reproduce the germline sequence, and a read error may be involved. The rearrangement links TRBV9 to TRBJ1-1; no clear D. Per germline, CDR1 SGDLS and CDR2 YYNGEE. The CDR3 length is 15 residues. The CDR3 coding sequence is TGTGCCAGCAGCCAAGGATTAACCATGACCACTGCAGCTTTCTTT. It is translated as CASSQGLTMTTAAFF.

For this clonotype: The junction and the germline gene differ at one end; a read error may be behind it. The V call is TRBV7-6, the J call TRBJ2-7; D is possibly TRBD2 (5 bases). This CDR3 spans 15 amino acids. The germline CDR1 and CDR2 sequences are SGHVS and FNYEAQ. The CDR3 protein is CASSPTDWADSEQYF. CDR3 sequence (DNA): TGCGCCAGCAGCCCCACGGACTGGGCTGACTCCGAGCAGTACTTC.

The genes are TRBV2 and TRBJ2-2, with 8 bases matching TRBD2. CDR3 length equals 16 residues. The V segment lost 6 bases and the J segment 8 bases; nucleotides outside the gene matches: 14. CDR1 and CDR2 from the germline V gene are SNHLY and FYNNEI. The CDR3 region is CASSPTSGGNRGELFF. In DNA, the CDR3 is TGTGCCAGCAGCCCGACGAGCGGGGGCAACAGGGGGGAGCTGTTTTTT.

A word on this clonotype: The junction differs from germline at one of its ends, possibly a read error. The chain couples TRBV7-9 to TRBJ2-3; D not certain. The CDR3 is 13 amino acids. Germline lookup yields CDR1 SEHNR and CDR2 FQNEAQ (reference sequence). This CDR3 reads CASSRAGSDTQYF. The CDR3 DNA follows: TGCGCCAGCAGCCGGGCCGGATCAGATACGCAGTATTTT. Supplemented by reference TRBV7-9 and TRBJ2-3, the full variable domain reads DTGVSQNPRHKITKRGQNVTFRCDPISEHNRLYWYRQTLGQGPEFLTYFQNEAQLEKSRLLSDRFSAERPKGSFSTLEIQRTEQGDSAMYLCASSRAGSDTQYFGPGTRLTVL.

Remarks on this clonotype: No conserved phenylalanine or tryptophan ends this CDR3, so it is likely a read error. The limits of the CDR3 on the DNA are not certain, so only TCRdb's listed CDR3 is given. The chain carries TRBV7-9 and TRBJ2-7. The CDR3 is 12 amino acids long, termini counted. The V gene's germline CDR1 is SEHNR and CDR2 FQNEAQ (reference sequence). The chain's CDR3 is CASSPPNYEQHD.

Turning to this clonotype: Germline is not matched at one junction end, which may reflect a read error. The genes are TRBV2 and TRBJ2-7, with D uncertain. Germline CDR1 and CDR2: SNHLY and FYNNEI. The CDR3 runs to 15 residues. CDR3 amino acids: CAISGLSGAAYEQYF. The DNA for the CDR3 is TGTGCCATCAGTGGGCTCTCAGGTGCCGCCTACGAGCAGTACTTC.

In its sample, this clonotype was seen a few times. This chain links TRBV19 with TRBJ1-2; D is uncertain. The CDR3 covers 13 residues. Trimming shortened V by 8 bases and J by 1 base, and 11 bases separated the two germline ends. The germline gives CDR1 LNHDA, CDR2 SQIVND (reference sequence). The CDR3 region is CASRSELNYGYTF. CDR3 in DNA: TGTGCCAGTCGGAGCGAGCTTAACTATGGCTACACCTTC.

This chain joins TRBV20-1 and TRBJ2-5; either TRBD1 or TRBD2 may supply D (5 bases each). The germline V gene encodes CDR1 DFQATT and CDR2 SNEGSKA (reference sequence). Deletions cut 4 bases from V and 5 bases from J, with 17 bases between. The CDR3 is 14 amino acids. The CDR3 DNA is TGCAGTGCTACGGACCGGAAGTGGGGGGAGACCCAGTACTTC. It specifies CSATDRKWGETQYF.

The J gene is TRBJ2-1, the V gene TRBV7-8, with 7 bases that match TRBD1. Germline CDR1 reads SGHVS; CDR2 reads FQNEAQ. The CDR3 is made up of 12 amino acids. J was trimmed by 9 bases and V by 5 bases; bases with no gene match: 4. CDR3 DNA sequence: TGTGCCAGCAGCATACAGGGGACTGAGCAGTTCTTC. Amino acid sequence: CASSIQGTEQFF.

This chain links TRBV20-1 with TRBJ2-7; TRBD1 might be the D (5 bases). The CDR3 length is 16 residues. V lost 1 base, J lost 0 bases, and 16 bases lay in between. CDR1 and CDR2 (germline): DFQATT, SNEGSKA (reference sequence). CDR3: CSARGGSSLRSYEQYF. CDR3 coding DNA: TGCAGTGCTAGAGGGGGCTCAAGCCTTCGCTCCTACGAGCAGTACTTC.

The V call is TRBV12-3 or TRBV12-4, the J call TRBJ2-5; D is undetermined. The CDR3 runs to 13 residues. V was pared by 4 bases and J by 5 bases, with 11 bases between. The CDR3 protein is CASSSPGGETQYF. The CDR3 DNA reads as TGTGCCAGCAGTTCGCCGGGTGGCGAGACCCAGTACTTC.

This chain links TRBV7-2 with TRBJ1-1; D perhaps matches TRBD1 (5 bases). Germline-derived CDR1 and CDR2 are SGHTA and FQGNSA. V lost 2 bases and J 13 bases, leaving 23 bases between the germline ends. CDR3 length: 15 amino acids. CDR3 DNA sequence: TGTGCCAGCAGCTTACCACTACGGGGGACCCTCCGGAATTTCTTT. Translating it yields CASSLPLRGTLRNFF.